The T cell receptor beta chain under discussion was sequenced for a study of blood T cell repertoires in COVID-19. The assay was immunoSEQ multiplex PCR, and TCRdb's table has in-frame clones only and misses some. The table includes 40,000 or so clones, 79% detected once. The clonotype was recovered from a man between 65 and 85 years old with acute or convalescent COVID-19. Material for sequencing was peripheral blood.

The CDR3 protein is CASSTGTGGDTQYF. CDR3 nucleotide sequence: TGCGCCAGCAGCACCGGGACAGGGGGAGATACGCAGTATTTT. The rearrangement uses TRBV5-1 and TRBJ2-3, with 11 bases that match TRBD1. From germline, CDR1 is SGHRS and CDR2 YFSETQ. V was pared by 4 bases and J by 5 bases, with 3 bases of the junction left unmatched. This CDR3 contains 14 residues.